This T cell receptor (beta chain) was profiled in a study of beta chain features in type 1 diabetes. Study overall: Sorted cells from all samples, numbering almost 110 million, were examined.

Of the isolated RNA, all was reverse transcribed, and so the sequenced material was expressed TCRB transcripts. Sequenced by immunoSEQ multiplex PCR; TCRdb stores in-frame clones only, minus some. The profile shows 600,000 to 700,000 clones, 12% of them singletons. Germline CDR1 reads SGHDT; CDR2 reads YYEEEE. There are 14 residues in the CDR3. V was pared by 2 bases and J by 2 bases, with 8 bases between. Study-wide results and limits: All four CD4+ subsets of Type 1 diabetes patients contained TCRB CDR3s that were moderately but significantly shorter.

Worth noting for this clone: The antigen is unknown.

The V call is TRBV5-6, the J call TRBJ1-5; tentative D call: TRBD1 (6 bases). This TCR was sampled from a man younger than 40 with type 1 diabetes. What was sequenced was naive CD4+ T cells from blood. The CDR3 loop is CASSFRGGNQPQHF. DNA for the CDR3: TGTGCCAGCAGCTTCAGGGGAGGCAATCAGCCCCAGCATTTT.